This TCR beta chain was retrieved from a study of blood T cell repertoires in COVID-19. Looking at the study overall: Samples representing acute and convalescent COVID-19 were sourced from the United States, Italy and Spain. T cells, B-cell-depleted T cells, or PBMCs provided the cDNA or gDNA that served as material.

This CDR3 is built from 14 residues. V shed 2 bases and J shed 3 bases, with 8 bases lying between them. Germline values: CDR1 LGHNA, CDR2 YNFKEQ. Methods used by the authors: It was from reference gene primer amplification that nucleated cell counts were estimated. Assay: immunoSEQ multiplex PCR; the TCRdb copy retains only in-frame clones and omits some. V and J calls and clone size are as listed in that table; D and trimming were resolved from the DNA. The sample carries about 150,000 clones, about 89% recorded once. The source material was peripheral blood. The rearrangement uses TRBV4-2 and TRBJ1-3; possible D gene TRBD1, 5 bases. The receptor's source is a man aged 55 to 69 with active or convalescent COVID-19. The CDR3 here is CASSQQGVGNTIYF. In DNA, the CDR3 is TGTGCCAGCAGCCAACAAGGGGTTGGAAACACCATATATTTT.